One TCR beta chain is described in this entry. Its matching antigen is unknown. The data stem from a study of vaccination effects on CD4 cells after COVID-19. Notes on the study in general: Only a few convalescent patients and no early post-infection timepoints featured in the study.

With the ViraFEST assay, the study expanded antigen-specific CD4+ T cells using viral peptide pools, then sequenced them. Once cultured for 10 to 11 days, the cells underwent separation to obtain CD4+ T cells. Vaccine recipients lacked prior SARS-CoV-2 infection and had negative nucleocapsid antibodies. With around 10 ug/ml peptides and around 9.6 IU/ml IL-2, 1.5 million to 2 million PBMC per well were cultured. IL-2 medium supplanted half the medium on days 3 and 7. The data were produced by immunoSEQ multiplex PCR, yet TCRdb's version contains in-frame clones alone and is incomplete. The sample consists of some 69,000 clones, 60% to 75% of them appearing once. Trimming removed 4 bases from V and 5 bases from J; junction bases left unmatched: 4. The CDR3 sequence is 14 residues long. The germline V gene has CDR1 SGHRS and CDR2 YFSETQ.

Sequences were derived from CD4+ T cells from PBMCs cultured with HCoV-NL63 spike peptides, sampled before COVID-19 vaccination. The V and J genes are TRBV5-1 and TRBJ1-1; TRBD1 matches 11 bases. The TCR was taken from a human donor who received a COVID-19 vaccine. The CDR3 sequence is CASSQDRGRTEAFF. The CDR3 region has the DNA TGCGCCAGCAGCCAGGACAGGGGGCGGACTGAAGCTTTCTTT. Variable domain in full (rest from reference TRBV5-1 and TRBJ1-1): KAGVTQTPRYLIKTRGQQVTLSCSPISGHRSVSWYQQTPGQGLQFLFEYFSETQRNKGNFPGRFSGRQFSNSRSEMNVSTLELGDSALYLCASSQDRGRTEAFFGQGTRLTVV.